Following are 28 T cell receptor beta chains from one sample sequenced in a study of blood T cell repertoires in COVID-19. TCRdb's table, derived via immunoSEQ multiplex PCR, lists solely in-frame clones and lacks some. The sample has about 210,000 clones; 70% to 90% are singletons. The sequencing input was peripheral blood. Source of these receptors: a woman aged 65 to 85 with COVID-19, enrolled during active disease.

The chain uses TRBV7-8 and TRBJ1-6; TRBD1 matches at 10 bases. The CDR3 sequence is 19 residues long. Germline V lookup: CDR1 SGHVS, CDR2 FQNEAQ. After removal of 4 bases from V and 3 bases from J, the junction contained 12 bases not matched to a gene. CDR3 sequence reads: CASSSHYAGTGDYNSPLHF. In DNA, the CDR3 is TGTGCCAGCAGCTCTCATTACGCCGGGACAGGGGACTATAATTCACCCCTCCACTTT.

The rearrangement joins TRBV7-3 to TRBJ2-5; 7 nucleotides agree with TRBD2. J was trimmed by 5 bases and V by 0 bases; bases with no gene match: 9. CDR1 SGHTA and CDR2 FQGTGA come from the germline V gene. CDR3 length: 16 amino acids. This CDR3 reads CASSLTGGGPRETQYF. CDR3 sequence (DNA): TGTGCCAGCAGCTTAACTGGCGGGGGTCCAAGGGAGACCCAGTACTTC.

The chain is built from TRBV7-9 and TRBJ2-5; possible D gene TRBD1, 5 bases. The V end lost 3 bases, the J end lost 5 bases, and 10 bases lay between the germline ends. Germline CDR1 SEHNR, CDR2 FQNEAQ (reference sequence). The CDR3 loop spans 13 amino acids. This CDR3 reads CASSFSGMETQYF. The CDR3, as DNA: TGTGCCAGCAGCTTCTCAGGGATGGAGACCCAGTACTTC.

This clone was seen only a few times. The rearrangement joins TRBV3-1 (or the pseudogene TRBV3-2) to TRBJ1-1, with TRBD1 matching over 8 bases. Germline loops: CDR1 LGHDT, CDR2 YNNKEL (reference sequence). Trimming at V came to 4 bases and at J to 0 bases, leaving 13 bases not matched to a gene. CDR3 length: 18 residues. This CDR3 reads CASSPGRGQVMVNTEAFF. The DNA of the CDR3 is TGTGCCAGCAGCCCGGGCAGGGGGCAAGTAATGGTGAACACTGAAGCTTTCTTT.

This clone was seen a few times. The DNA for the CDR3 is TGTGCCAGCAGCCCTGGACAGGGTTCGAACACCGGGGAGCTGTTTTTT. It codes for CASSPGQGSNTGELFF. The gene calls are TRBV3-1 (or the pseudogene TRBV3-2) and TRBJ2-2; 8 nucleotides agree with TRBD1. The CDR3 is made up of 16 amino acids. V lost 4 bases, J lost 0 bases, and 4 bases stayed unmatched. The V gene's germline CDR1 is LGHDT and CDR2 YNNKEL (reference sequence).

This chain uses TRBV9 with TRBJ1-6; TRBD1 agrees at 7 bases. V dropped 4 bases and J dropped 5; count of bases not matched to a gene: 9. CDR3 length: 16 residues. Germline CDR1 reads SGDLS; CDR2 reads YYNGEE. The CDR3 coding sequence is TGTGCCAGCAGCACCAGGGGGGAGACGAATAATTCACCCCTCCACTTT. Translation gives CASSTRGETNNSPLHF.

The gene calls are TRBV12-3 or TRBV12-4 and TRBJ1-1, with a tentative D call TRBD1 (5 bases). The CDR3 consists of 13 residues. Trimming shortened V by 6 bases and J by 5 bases, and 13 bases separated the two germline ends. The chain's CDR3 is CASSQPGGTEAFF. CDR3 coding DNA: TGTGCCAGCAGCCAACCCGGGGGAACTGAAGCTTTCTTT.

The rearrangement links TRBV5-6 to TRBJ1-5, with no clear D. V lost 4 bases and J lost 3, with 14 bases in between. The germline V gene has CDR1 SGHDT and CDR2 YYEEEE. The CDR3 runs to 15 residues. CDR3 coding DNA: TGTGCCAGCAGCCTTGGTTTCGGGATCAATCAGCCCCAGCATTTT. Protein product: CASSLGFGINQPQHF.

This clone was observed at least ten times. The chain joins TRBV7-9 to TRBJ2-7, with 7 bases lining up with TRBD2. There are 15 residues in the CDR3. Germline assignment: CDR1 SEHNR and CDR2 FQNEAQ (reference sequence). V lost 1 base and J lost 6; bases outside the gene matches: 9. For the CDR3, the DNA is TGTGCCAGCAGCTTAGATAGGCGGGGGTCGCGCGAGCAGTACTTC. This encodes CASSLDRRGSREQYF.

The rearrangement links TRBV6-5 to TRBJ1-5; D is ambiguous. The V end was cut by 4 bases, the J end by 4 bases, with 8 bases between. The CDR3 consists of 13 residues. CDR1 is MNHEY and CDR2 is SVGAGI in the germline V gene. The CDR3 sequence: CASSLRENQPQHF. CDR3 nucleotide sequence: TGTGCCAGCAGTTTGAGGGAGAATCAGCCCCAGCATTTT.

In its sample, this clone was seen once. This sequence joins TRBV18 and TRBJ1-6, with 9 nucleotides matching TRBD1. V lost 5 bases to trimming and J lost 10 bases; unmatched junction nucleotides: 6. The CDR3 has 14 residues. The germline V gene has CDR1 KGHSH and CDR2 LQKENI. The CDR3 DNA reads TGTGCCAGCTCATCCGGGACAGGGCAATCACCCCTCCACTTT. This gives the protein CASSSGTGQSPLHF. The full variable domain, rest sourced from reference TRBV18 and TRBJ1-6, is NAGVMQNPRHLVRRRGQEARLRCSPMKGHSHVYWYRQLPEEGLKFMVYLQKENIIDESGMPKERFSAEFPKEGPSILRIQQVVRGDSAAYFCASSSGTGQSPLHFGNGTRLTVT.

V gene TRBV20-1 combines with J gene TRBJ2-7; 7 nucleotides match TRBD2. This CDR3 has 13 amino acids. J lost 6 bases, V lost 3 bases, and 8 bases had no gene match. Germline CDR1 reads DFQATT; CDR2 reads SNEGSKA (reference sequence). The CDR3 spells CSASGREFPEQYF. In DNA form, the CDR3 reads TGCAGTGCTAGTGGGCGGGAGTTTCCCGAGCAGTACTTC.

This clone was seen only a few times. This chain joins TRBV7-9 and TRBJ1-6; no definite D call. CDR1 is SEHNR, CDR2 FQNEAQ, per germline (reference sequence). CDR3 length: 15 amino acids. V was shortened by 2 bases and J by 7 bases, with 12 bases between the two germline ends. The CDR3 protein is CASSLFTGENSPLHF. CDR3 nucleotide sequence: TGTGCCAGCAGCTTATTTACGGGTGAGAATTCACCCCTCCACTTT. The full variable domain, its missing parts supplied by reference TRBV7-9 and TRBJ1-6, is DTGVSQNPRHKITKRGQNVTFRCDPISEHNRLYWYRQTLGQGPEFLTYFQNEAQLEKSRLLSDRFSAERPKGSFSTLEIQRTEQGDSAMYLCASSLFTGENSPLHFGNGTRLTVT.

The V gene is TRBV2, the J gene TRBJ2-3; 11 bases align to TRBD1. This CDR3 region has 12 residues. From germline, CDR1 is SNHLY and CDR2 FYNNEI. With V trimmed by 6 bases and J by 10 bases, 3 bases remained unmatched. Here the CDR3 reads CASREDRGPQYF. The CDR3, as DNA: TGTGCCAGCAGGGAGGACAGGGGGCCGCAGTATTTT.

The V call is TRBV9, the J call TRBJ1-4; D might be TRBD1 (6 bases). V lost 3 bases to trimming and J lost 5 bases, with 11 bases between them. There are 14 residues in the CDR3. Germline loops: CDR1 SGDLS, CDR2 YYNGEE. The CDR3 loop is CASSAGQTNEKLFF. The CDR3 DNA sequence: TGTGCCAGCAGCGCCGGACAGACCAATGAAAAACTGTTTTTT.

The chain carries TRBV5-6 and TRBJ1-2, with D uncertain. The CDR3 runs to 11 residues. Germline CDR1 and CDR2: SGHDT and YYEEEE. Trimming removed 6 bases from V and 5 bases from J, with 8 bases in between. The CDR3 DNA is TGTGCCAGCACGGGCGGGTATGGCTACACCTTC. The encoded protein is CASTGGYGYTF.

The chain combines TRBV5-4 with TRBJ2-5; the match to TRBD1 covers 12 bases. The J segment lost 5 bases and the V segment lost 4 bases, leaving 6 bases of the junction unmatched. CDR3 length: 15 amino acids. Germline CDR1 SGHNT, CDR2 YYREEE (reference sequence). Written as DNA, the CDR3 is TGTGCCAGCAGCACTCCTGGGACAGGGGGCGAGACCCAGTACTTC. Translated, it gives CASSTPGTGGETQYF.

The chain is built from TRBV11-2 and TRBJ1-1; 7 bases align to TRBD1. Germline CDR1 SGHAT, CDR2 FQNNGV. The length of the CDR3 is 12 residues. After removal of 2 bases from V and 10 bases from J, the junction contained 4 bases not matched to a gene. The CDR3 is CASSLSGQLAFF. The CDR3 bases are TGTGCCAGCAGCTTATCGGGACAGCTAGCTTTCTTT. The full variable domain, rest sourced from reference TRBV11-2 and TRBJ1-1, is EAGVAQSPRYKIIEKRQSVAFWCNPISGHATLYWYQQILGQGPKLLIQFQNNGVVDDSQLPKDRFSAERLKGVDSTLKIQPAKLEDSAVYLCASSLSGQLAFFGQGTRLTVV.

The CDR3: CASSYDASRGYTF. CDR3 DNA sequence: TGTGCCAGCAGTTACGACGCCTCCAGGGGCTACACCTTC. The rearrangement joins TRBV6-5 to TRBJ1-2; no clear D. From germline, CDR1 is MNHEY and CDR2 SVGAGI. CDR3 length: 13 amino acids. Trimming removed 2 bases from V and 8 bases from J, with 12 bases in between.

The rearrangement links TRBV7-3 to TRBJ2-2, with D possibly TRBD1 on 5 matching bases. The CDR3 length is 14 residues. Trimming cost V 5 bases and J 5 bases, with 12 bases left between them. Germline loops: CDR1 SGHTA, CDR2 FQGTGA. The DNA of the CDR3 is TGTGCCAGCAGCCTGCAGGGTCCAACCGGGGAGCTGTTTTTT. The encoded protein is CASSLQGPTGELFF.

This clone was seen only a few times. The rearrangement joins TRBV3-1 (or the pseudogene TRBV3-2) to TRBJ2-3; D is undetermined. Germline V gene sequence: CDR1 LGHDT, CDR2 YNNKEL (reference sequence). CDR3 size: 14 residues. V lost 1 base and J lost 4, with 9 bases in between. This chain's CDR3 is CASSQALQADTQYF. In DNA form, the CDR3 reads TGTGCCAGCAGCCAAGCCCTGCAGGCAGATACGCAGTATTTT.

The chain is built from TRBV2 and TRBJ2-3; a possible D gene is TRBD2 (5 bases). The CDR3 totals 14 residues. The V gene's germline CDR1 is SNHLY and CDR2 FYNNEI. The V and J ends lost 8 bases and 4 bases respectively, with 16 bases between them. The CDR3 nucleotides read TGTGCCAGCCGAGTACTAGGGTGGGCAGATACGCAGTATTTT. Amino acid sequence: CASRVLGWADTQYF.

This sequence joins TRBV4-3 and TRBJ2-3, with a possible D match to TRBD1 (5 bases). Germline values: CDR1 LGHNA, CDR2 YSLEER. With 6 bases removed from V and 0 bases from J, the gap between germline ends came to 7 bases. This CDR3 contains 13 residues. CDR3 sequence (DNA): TGCGCCAGCAGAGGGGCGAGCACAGATACGCAGTATTTT. This translates into CASRGASTDTQYF.

The V gene is TRBV5-6, the J gene TRBJ2-7, with 9 bases identical to TRBD1. The CDR3 loop spans 15 amino acids. Germline loops: CDR1 SGHDT, CDR2 YYEEEE. Trimming at V came to 0 bases and at J to 7 bases, leaving 8 bases not matched to a gene. CDR3 region: CASSLALGQGEEQYF. In nucleotides, the CDR3 is TGTGCCAGCAGCTTGGCCCTGGGACAGGGAGAAGAGCAGTACTTC.

This chain joins TRBV5-6 and TRBJ1-2; the match to TRBD1 covers 12 bases. From germline, CDR1 is SGHDT and CDR2 YYEEEE. The CDR3 consists of 15 residues. Unmatched junction bases numbered 6, after V lost 0 bases and J lost 9 bases. Here the CDR3 DNA reads TGTGCCAGCAGCTTGGATGGGACAGGGGGCGTCAGCTACACCTTC. Translation gives CASSLDGTGGVSYTF.

The genes are TRBV3-1 (or the pseudogene TRBV3-2) and TRBJ1-6; D uncertain. CDR1 is LGHDT and CDR2 is YNNKEL in the germline V gene (reference sequence). This CDR3 comprises 14 residues. V was trimmed by 6 bases and J by 8 bases, leaving 14 bases between them. This CDR3 reads CASRLNLGDSPLHF. CDR3 nucleotides: TGTGCCAGCAGGCTAAATCTCGGGGATTCACCCCTCCACTTT.

In DNA, the CDR3 is TGTGCCAGCAGCGCCCGGGACAGGGGGGACACTGAAGCTTTCTTT. This codes for CASSARDRGDTEAFF. J is TRBJ1-1 and V is TRBV9, with 11 bases matching TRBD1. CDR1 SGDLS and CDR2 YYNGEE come from the germline V gene. Germline trimming cut 3 bases from V and 3 bases from J; bases unmatched to any gene: 4. There are 15 residues in the CDR3.

The gene calls are TRBV10-3 and TRBJ2-3; the match to TRBD1 covers 9 bases. The CDR3 is 17 residues long. CDR1 ENHRY and CDR2 SYGVKD come from the germline V gene. With 0 bases clipped from V and 2 bases from J, the junction kept 6 bases outside the gene matches. The CDR3 DNA follows: TGTGCCATCAGTGAGTCAGAGTGGACAGGGGACACAGATACGCAGTATTTT. It yields the protein CAISESEWTGDTDTQYF.